The 21 T cell receptor beta chains below were found in one sample sequenced in a study of blood T cell repertoires in COVID-19. Generated by immunoSEQ multiplex PCR, the TCRdb table keeps only in-frame clones and is missing some. The repertoire holds 100,000 to 150,000 clones, roughly 79% seen once, with about 8.4% in the top ten. The sequencing input was peripheral blood. These receptors originate from a woman aged 55-69 years with active or convalescent COVID-19.

This chain joins TRBV7-3 and TRBJ2-1, with 10 positions matching TRBD2. This CDR3 is built from 15 residues. V dropped 6 bases and J dropped 7; count of bases not matched to a gene: 9. Germline lookup yields CDR1 SGHTA and CDR2 FQGTGA. The CDR3 loop reads CASSATSGALNEQFF. For the CDR3, the DNA is TGTGCCAGCAGTGCTACTAGCGGGGCCCTGAATGAGCAGTTCTTC.

The chain combines TRBV5-1 with TRBJ2-2; possible D gene TRBD2, 5 bases. Per germline, CDR1 SGHRS and CDR2 YFSETQ. V shed 3 bases and J shed 6 bases, with 21 bases lying between them. The CDR3 extends over 17 amino acids. This chain's CDR3 is CASSSRTLERAAGELFF. The CDR3 DNA reads TGCGCCAGCAGCTCAAGAACACTAGAGAGGGCGGCCGGGGAGCTGTTTTTT.

As concerns this clone: Other nucleotide sequences in the sample specify the same CDR3. The chain has TRBV9 and TRBJ2-3; 7 bases agree with TRBD2. Germline V gives CDR1 SGDLS, CDR2 YYNGEE. V shed 5 bases, J shed 0 bases, and the junction held 6 bases outside the gene matches. There are 15 residues in the CDR3. The CDR3, as DNA: TGTGCCAGCAGACCTGGGACTATTAGCACAGATACGCAGTATTTT. It specifies CASRPGTISTDTQYF.

This chain joins TRBV27 and TRBJ2-7; D call uncertain. The CDR3 is 13 amino acids. The V gene's germline CDR1 is MNHEY and CDR2 SMNVEV (reference sequence). Trimming took off 4 bases at V and 0 bases at J, with 7 bases between the two ends. CDR3 protein: CASSSLSSYEQYV. The CDR3 DNA reads TGTGCCAGCAGTTCCCTTAGCTCCTACGAGCAGTACGTC.

The V and J genes are TRBV7-3 and TRBJ2-1; 11 bases are shared with TRBD2. This CDR3 comprises 16 residues. The germline V gene encodes CDR1 SGHTA and CDR2 FQGTGA. The V segment lost 4 bases and the J segment 8 bases; nucleotides outside the gene matches: 10. DNA of the CDR3: TGTGCCAGCAGCTCCATAGCGGGAGGGCCAAGGGATGAGCAGTTCTTC. This codes for CASSSIAGGPRDEQFF. The full variable domain, in which reference TRBV7-3 and TRBJ2-1 provide the parts outside the CDR3, is GAGVSQTPSNKVTEKGKYVELRCDPISGHTALYWYRQSLGQGPEFLIYFQGTGAADDSGLPNDRFFAVRPEGSVSTLKIQRTERGDSAVYLCASSSIAGGPRDEQFFGPGTRLTVL.

J is TRBJ1-1 and V is TRBV2; TRBD1 agrees at 7 bases. CDR1 is SNHLY and CDR2 is FYNNEI in the germline V gene. J lost 5 bases, V lost 0 bases, and 9 bases had no gene match. This CDR3 contains 16 residues. CDR3 sequence reads: CASSEASGQGDTEAFF. The CDR3 nucleotides are TGTGCCAGCAGTGAAGCTTCTGGGCAGGGGGATACTGAAGCTTTCTTT.

This chain links TRBV7-9 with TRBJ1-3; D perhaps matches TRBD1 (5 bases). CDR1 and CDR2 from the germline V gene are SEHNR and FQNEAQ (reference sequence). Deletions cut 3 bases from V and 1 base from J, with 13 bases between. CDR3 length: 16 residues. The CDR3 region has the DNA TGTGCCAGCAGCTTGTCAGGGCTATTATCTGGAAACACCATATATTTT. Its translation is CASSLSGLLSGNTIYF.

The V gene is TRBV29-1, the J gene TRBJ1-5; TRBD1 matches 7 bases. There are 13 residues in the CDR3. CDR1 SQVTM and CDR2 ANQGSEA come from the germline V gene. V trimming: 4 bases; J trimming: 5 bases; junction bases outside the gene matches: 5. CDR3 in amino acids: CSVGGQGDQPQHF. CDR3 in DNA: TGCAGCGTTGGGGGGCAGGGGGATCAGCCCCAGCATTTT.

CDR3 in amino acids: CASSYSQGMSTGELFF. CDR3 coding DNA: TGTGCCAGCAGTTACTCTCAGGGTATGAGCACCGGGGAGCTGTTTTTT. The V and J genes are TRBV6-6 and TRBJ2-2; TRBD1 is a possible D gene (5 bases). CDR3 length: 16 amino acids. The germline V gene has CDR1 MNHNY and CDR2 SVGAGI (reference sequence). Deletions cut 0 bases from V and 4 bases from J, with 12 bases between.

This chain links TRBV28 with TRBJ2-7; 7 bases are a match to TRBD1. V dropped 6 bases and J dropped 3; count of bases not matched to a gene: 8. This CDR3 is built from 14 residues. Germline loops: CDR1 MDHEN, CDR2 SYDVKM. CDR3 sequence (DNA): TGTGCCAGCAGGCTCGACAGGGTGGACTACGAGCAGTACTTC. Amino acid sequence: CASRLDRVDYEQYF.

This clone has only a few counts. The chain employs TRBV30 and TRBJ2-6; TRBD1 agrees at 8 bases. In germline, CDR1 is GTSNPN, CDR2 SVGIG (reference sequence). V lost 3 bases to trimming and J lost 4 bases; unmatched junction nucleotides: 2. The CDR3 totals 14 residues. This CDR3 reads CAWSQGAGANVLTF. The CDR3, as DNA: TGTGCCTGGAGCCAGGGGGCCGGGGCCAACGTCCTGACTTTC. Variable domain in full (rest from reference TRBV30 and TRBJ2-6): SQTIHQWPATLVQPVGSPLSLECTVEGTSNPNLYWYRQAAGRGLQLLFYSVGIGQISSEVPQNLSASRPQDRQFILSSKKLLLSDSGFYLCAWSQGAGANVLTFGAGSRLTVL.

This clone has a single count. The rearrangement joins TRBV18 to TRBJ1-5, with D possibly TRBD1 on 5 matching bases. With 1 base removed from V and 7 bases from J, the gap between germline ends came to 14 bases. The CDR3 is 15 residues long. Germline lookup yields CDR1 KGHSH and CDR2 LQKENI. The chain's CDR3 is CASSPQGGAGQPQHF. CDR3 nucleotide sequence: TGTGCCAGCTCACCACAAGGAGGGGCGGGACAGCCCCAGCATTTT.

This clone was recorded a few times. The rearrangement uses TRBV19 and TRBJ2-1; perhaps TRBD2 as D (7 bases). Trimming took off 3 bases at V and 9 bases at J, with 24 bases between the two ends. Germline CDR1 LNHDA, CDR2 SQIVND (reference sequence). This CDR3 region has 17 residues. Here the CDR3 reads CASSMRGAGAQVGEQFF. Here the CDR3 DNA reads TGTGCCAGTAGTATGAGGGGGGCGGGAGCCCAAGTCGGTGAGCAGTTCTTC. Combining the CDR3 with reference TRBV19 and TRBJ2-1 gives the whole variable domain DGGITQSPKYLFRKEGQNVTLSCEQNLNHDAMYWYRQDPGQGLRLIYYSQIVNDFQKGDIAEGYSVSREKKESFPLTVTSAQKNPTAFYLCASSMRGAGAQVGEQFFGPGTRLTVL.

The chain combines TRBV27 with TRBJ2-1, with D possibly TRBD1 on 5 matching bases. This CDR3 region has 12 residues. Looked up from germline, CDR1 is MNHEY and CDR2 is SMNVEV (reference sequence). Trimming took 4 bases from V and 9 from J, leaving 10 bases between them. For the CDR3, the DNA is TGTGCCAGCAGTTGGGGCCGAGGTGAGCAGTTCTTC. Translating gives CASSWGRGEQFF.

This chain joins TRBV29-1 and TRBJ2-3, with D tentatively TRBD1 (6 bases). V lost 8 bases and J lost 5, with 14 bases in between. Germline values: CDR1 SQVTM, CDR2 ANQGSEA. This CDR3 region has 12 residues. The CDR3 protein is CSLLYREDTQYF. The CDR3 DNA reads as TGCAGCCTTCTCTACAGGGAAGATACGCAGTATTTT.

The J gene is TRBJ2-7, the V gene TRBV6-5; tentative D call: TRBD2 (6 bases). The germline V gene encodes CDR1 MNHEY and CDR2 SVGAGI. The CDR3 is 13 residues long. V shed 5 bases and J shed 4 bases, with 12 bases lying between them. CDR3 loop: CASSRDFAYEQYV. Here the CDR3 DNA reads TGTGCCAGCAGTCGGGACTTCGCATACGAGCAGTACGTC.

Only one count was recorded for this clone. The chain has TRBV6-1 and TRBJ2-1; D perhaps matches TRBD1 (5 bases). The CDR3 totals 11 residues. V was clipped by 3 bases and J by 10 bases, with 7 bases between them. The germline gives CDR1 MNHNS, CDR2 SASEGT. DNA for the CDR3: TGTGCCAGCAGTGATTACAGGGAGCAGTTCTTC. Translated: CASSDYREQFF.

The chain recombines TRBV18 with TRBJ1-1, with 9 bases matching TRBD1. CDR3 length equals 14 residues. Germline V gives CDR1 KGHSH, CDR2 LQKENI. V lost 3 bases to trimming and J lost 7 bases; unmatched junction nucleotides: 6. In DNA, the CDR3 is TGTGCCAGCTCACCTCCGGGACAGGGTTTTGAAGCTTTCTTT. Translating gives CASSPPGQGFEAFF.

The J gene is TRBJ1-1, the V gene TRBV9; 7 nucleotides agree with TRBD1. V was pared by 7 bases and J by 3 bases, with 6 bases of the junction left unmatched. The V gene's germline CDR1 is SGDLS and CDR2 YYNGEE. This CDR3 comprises 13 residues. The CDR3 DNA follows: TGTGCCAGCTCGCAGGGGGTAGACACTGAAGCTTTCTTT. This encodes CASSQGVDTEAFF.

The J gene is TRBJ1-2, the V gene TRBV28; no definite D call. V lost 5 bases and J lost 1, with 5 bases in between. The CDR3 has 12 residues. The V gene's germline CDR1 is MDHEN and CDR2 SYDVKM. CDR3 region: CASSPVNYGYTF. The CDR3 region has the DNA TGTGCCAGCAGTCCGGTTAACTATGGCTACACCTTC.

This chain links TRBV12-3 or TRBV12-4 with TRBJ1-2; 7 bases match TRBD1. This CDR3 comprises 13 residues. J lost 4 bases, V lost 4 bases, and 3 bases had no gene match. The CDR3 DNA sequence: TGTGCCAGCAGTTCGACAGGGTCCTATGGCTACACCTTC. Its protein product is CASSSTGSYGYTF.